The 30 T cell receptor beta chains below were found in one sample sequenced in a study of T cell responses to AZD1222 COVID-19 vaccine. Produced via immunoSEQ multiplex PCR; TCRdb's table is partial and in-frame only. The profile covers under 130,000 clones, with about 90% appearing a single time and roughly 22% taken by the ten largest. The sequencing here drew on peripheral blood, taken on day 0 of AZD1222 vaccination. The receptors derive from an adult in good health.

The V call is TRBV4-1, the J call TRBJ1-2; D is perhaps TRBD1 (6 bases). Per the germline V gene, CDR1 is MGHRA and CDR2 is YSYEKL. The CDR3 sequence is 16 residues long. Trimming shortened V by 1 base and J by 7 bases, and 19 bases separated the two germline ends. DNA for the CDR3: TGCGCCAGCAGCCAAGGAGATCTCATCGGGGGGGCTGGCTACACCTTC. Amino acids: CASSQGDLIGGAGYTF.

A word on this clone: Other DNA sequences in this specimen translate into the identical CDR3. The CDR3 loop reads CASSRLGPYEQYF. The CDR3, as DNA: TGTGCCAGCAGCCGCCTTGGTCCCTACGAGCAGTACTTC. V is TRBV12-3 or TRBV12-4 and J is TRBJ2-7; D unclear. This CDR3 spans 13 amino acids. Between the trimmed V and J ends, which lost 6 bases and 2 bases, there was a span of 11 bases.

This sequence joins TRBV3-1 (or the pseudogene TRBV3-2) and TRBJ1-3; D remains ambiguous. V was shortened by 0 bases and J by 2 bases, with 14 bases between the two germline ends. The CDR3 contains 17 residues. Looked up from germline, CDR1 is LGHDT and CDR2 is YNNKEL (reference sequence). The CDR3 reads CASSQDLPSGTGNTIYF. CDR3 DNA: TGTGCCAGCAGCCAAGATCTCCCCTCGGGCACTGGAAACACCATATATTTT.

The J gene is TRBJ2-3, the V gene TRBV14; D gene ambiguous. Per the germline V gene, CDR1 is SGHDN and CDR2 is FVKESK. The germline V and J ends were trimmed by 4 bases and 0 bases, with 11 bases remaining between them. The CDR3 consists of 15 residues. In nucleotides, the CDR3 is TGTGCCAGCAGCCCCACCCGCCAAAGCACAGATACGCAGTATTTT. Its protein product is CASSPTRQSTDTQYF.

This clone was counted a single time. The CDR3, as DNA: TGCGCCAGCAGCTTGTCTGTCCAAGAGACCCAGTACTTC. As protein: CASSLSVQETQYF. The chain has TRBV5-1 and TRBJ2-5, with D unresolved. Germline loops: CDR1 SGHRS, CDR2 YFSETQ. This CDR3 has 13 residues. V lost 1 base to trimming and J lost 1 base, with 5 bases between them.

This chain joins TRBV7-2 and TRBJ1-5; D not resolved. Trimming took 5 bases from V and 6 from J, leaving 14 bases between them. The germline V gene encodes CDR1 SGHTA and CDR2 FQGNSA. The CDR3 extends over 14 amino acids. The CDR3 loop is CASSLALLFQPQHF. The CDR3 DNA sequence: TGTGCCAGCAGCCTGGCTCTTCTGTTTCAGCCCCAGCATTTT.

The V and J genes are TRBV12-5 and TRBJ2-3; 8 nucleotides align to TRBD1. The J segment lost 4 bases and the V segment lost 1 base, leaving 1 base of the junction unmatched. The germline CDR1 and CDR2 sequences are LGHNT and FRNRAP. This CDR3 comprises 14 residues. CDR3 in amino acids: CASGLAQGADTQYF. CDR3 nucleotides: TGTGCTAGTGGTTTGGCACAGGGGGCAGATACGCAGTATTTT.

Many counts were recorded for this clone. The J gene is TRBJ2-5, the V gene TRBV5-4, with 11 bases identical to TRBD2. The CDR3 totals 15 residues. J gave up 5 bases and V 2 bases, and 5 bases lay outside the gene matches. Germline V gene lookup returns CDR1 SGHNT and CDR2 YYREEE (reference sequence). CDR3 loop: CASSLPGLAEETQYF. As DNA, the CDR3 is TGTGCCAGCAGCTTACCGGGACTAGCGGAGGAGACCCAGTACTTC.

CDR3 in amino acids: CASSPPMRQGADTGELFF. The CDR3 DNA sequence: TGTGCCAGCTCACCGCCGATGAGACAGGGGGCCGACACCGGGGAGCTGTTTTTT. This sequence joins TRBV18 and TRBJ2-2; 10 bases match TRBD1. J was trimmed by 3 bases and V by 3 bases; bases with no gene match: 10. Looked up from germline, CDR1 is KGHSH and CDR2 is LQKENI. The CDR3 has 18 amino acids.

The chain recombines TRBV7-3 with TRBJ1-1; D is unclear. The CDR3 totals 13 residues. Germline-derived CDR1 and CDR2 are SGHTA and FQGTGA. Trimming cost V 5 bases and J 7 bases, with 14 bases left between them. Written as DNA, the CDR3 is TGTGCCAGCAGCCGCGACATTATGGGTGAAGCTTTCTTT. Amino acid sequence: CASSRDIMGEAFF. Based on the CDR3 plus reference TRBV7-3 and TRBJ1-1, the full variable domain is GAGVSQTPSNKVTEKGKYVELRCDPISGHTALYWYRQSLGQGPEFLIYFQGTGAADDSGLPNDRFFAVRPEGSVSTLKIQRTERGDSAVYLCASSRDIMGEAFFGQGTRLTVV.

With respect to this clone: This specimen includes other DNA sequences encoding the same CDR3. The chain is built from TRBV3-1 (or the pseudogene TRBV3-2) and TRBJ1-6; no definite D call. The CDR3 is made up of 11 amino acids. Between the trimmed V and J ends, which lost 4 bases and 8 bases, there was a span of 3 bases. Germline CDR1 LGHDT, CDR2 YNNKEL (reference sequence). The CDR3 sequence: CASSRDSPLHF. CDR3 sequence (DNA): TGTGCCAGCAGCCGGGATTCACCCCTCCACTTT.

V is TRBV11-2 and J is TRBJ1-1, with D uncertain. Trimming took 2 bases from V and 4 from J, leaving 11 bases between them. Germline CDR1 and CDR2: SGHAT and FQNNGV. CDR3 length: 14 amino acids. CDR3 sequence: CASSLQVFSTEAFF. The CDR3 region has the DNA TGTGCCAGCAGCTTACAAGTCTTTAGCACTGAAGCTTTCTTT.

The chain employs TRBV12-3 or TRBV12-4 and TRBJ2-7; D is unresolved. V was trimmed by 8 bases and J by 0 bases, leaving 8 bases between them. This CDR3 region has 12 residues. The CDR3 is CASGRASYEQYF. DNA for the CDR3: TGTGCCAGCGGTCGGGCCTCCTACGAGCAGTACTTC.

The chain combines TRBV27 with TRBJ1-1; D gene unclear. Per the germline V gene, CDR1 is MNHEY and CDR2 is SMNVEV (reference sequence). V gave up 0 bases and J gave up 5 bases, with 13 bases separating them. This CDR3 contains 15 residues. The CDR3 reads CASSLSYRPGTEAFF. The DNA of the CDR3 is TGTGCCAGCAGTTTATCGTACCGGCCGGGTACTGAAGCTTTCTTT.

The chain uses TRBV4-1 and TRBJ1-1; TRBD1 matches 10 bases. This CDR3 spans 18 amino acids. J was trimmed by 0 bases and V by 2 bases; bases with no gene match: 9. Germline V gene sequence: CDR1 MGHRA, CDR2 YSYEKL. The CDR3 loop is CASSQRAGQGILNTEAFF. The CDR3 DNA reads as TGCGCCAGCAGCCAAAGAGCGGGACAGGGGATATTGAACACTGAAGCTTTCTTT.

Remarks on this clone: One junction end disagrees with the germline gene, perhaps due to a read error. The chain has TRBV7-7 and TRBJ2-5, with 8 bases fitting TRBD1. CDR3 size: 16 residues. Germline V CDR1 and CDR2: SSHAT, FNYEAQ (reference sequence). The CDR3, as DNA: TGTGCTAGCAGCTTAGGTTCCGGGACAGGAGGAGAGACCCAGTACTTC. This codes for CASSLGSGTGGETQYF.

The J gene is TRBJ1-2, the V gene TRBV18, with TRBD1 as a possible D gene (5 bases). CDR3 length: 14 residues. The germline V gene encodes CDR1 KGHSH and CDR2 LQKENI. V lost 3 bases and J lost 4, with 12 bases in between. The chain's CDR3 is CASSPNGGFYGYTF. The CDR3 DNA reads as TGTGCCAGCTCACCGAACGGGGGTTTCTATGGCTACACCTTC.

This chain connects TRBV4-3 to TRBJ1-1; 10 nucleotides line up with TRBD1. The CDR3 is 18 residues long. V was clipped by 2 bases and J by 4 bases; unmatched bases: 13. Germline V gives CDR1 LGHNA, CDR2 YSLEER. The CDR3 loop is CASSQKPWRTGGLTEAFF. The CDR3 nucleotides are TGCGCCAGCAGCCAAAAACCTTGGAGGACAGGGGGTCTCACTGAAGCTTTCTTT.

This chain connects TRBV24-1 to TRBJ2-1; 7 bases map to TRBD2. Germline lookup yields CDR1 KGHDR and CDR2 SFDVKD. Unmatched junction bases numbered 4, after V lost 3 bases and J lost 0 bases. There are 16 residues in the CDR3. The CDR3 loop is CATSDTAGDSYNEQFF. The CDR3 nucleotides read TGTGCCACCAGTGATACCGCGGGGGACTCCTACAATGAGCAGTTCTTC.

This clone was recorded a few times. The J gene is TRBJ1-2, the V gene TRBV6-2 or TRBV6-3; weak D call: TRBD1 (6 bases). The germline V gene encodes CDR1 MNHEY and CDR2 SVGEGT. The CDR3 runs 21 residues. With 2 bases removed from V and 4 bases from J, the gap between germline ends came to 32 bases. The CDR3 sequence: CASSYPLYFVRSGGRGYGYTF. The CDR3 DNA follows: TGTGCCAGCAGTTACCCGTTGTACTTCGTCCGTTCGGGGGGCAGAGGCTATGGCTACACCTTC.

The chain joins TRBV7-8 to TRBJ2-1, with 12 positions matching TRBD2. Germline values: CDR1 SGHVS, CDR2 FQNEAQ. The V gene end was trimmed by 0 bases and the J gene end by 9 bases; junction bases not matched to a gene: 6. The CDR3 loop spans 16 amino acids. The CDR3 sequence: CASSLASSGRAGEQFF. CDR3 nucleotides: TGTGCCAGCAGCTTAGCGTCTAGCGGGAGGGCCGGTGAGCAGTTCTTC.

This chain links TRBV3-1 (or the pseudogene TRBV3-2) with TRBJ2-7, with TRBD1 matching over 9 bases. J lost 2 bases, V lost 0 bases, and 2 bases had no gene match. The CDR3 is made up of 15 amino acids. Per the germline V gene, CDR1 is LGHDT and CDR2 is YNNKEL (reference sequence). DNA of the CDR3: TGTGCCAGCAGCCAAGAGGGACAGGGCACCTACGAGCAGTACTTC. It is translated as CASSQEGQGTYEQYF.

The chain recombines TRBV28 with TRBJ2-7; the D gene is possibly TRBD1 (5 bases). V lost 5 bases, J lost 3 bases, and 11 bases lay in between. Germline V gene lookup returns CDR1 MDHEN and CDR2 SYDVKM. This CDR3 is 13 amino acids long. DNA of the CDR3: TGTGCCAGCAGTAAGGGGAACAACTACGAGCAGTACTTC. This gives the protein CASSKGNNYEQYF.

The chain joins TRBV6-5 to TRBJ1-2; 7 bases fit TRBD1. Trimming cost V 4 bases and J 4 bases; bases outside gene matches: 6. The CDR3 consists of 14 residues. Germline CDR1 reads MNHEY; CDR2 reads SVGAGI. CDR3 in DNA: TGTGCCAGCAGTTTAACCGGGACAGTCTATGGCTACACCTTC. Protein sequence: CASSLTGTVYGYTF.

This clone was observed a few times. J is TRBJ1-1 and V is TRBV6-6, with TRBD1 as a possible D gene (5 bases). V was shortened by 6 bases and J by 7 bases, with 12 bases between the two germline ends. There are 12 residues in the CDR3. The V gene's germline CDR1 is MNHNY and CDR2 SVGAGI (reference sequence). This CDR3 reads CASRHADSEAFF. The CDR3 region has the DNA TGTGCCAGCAGACACGCTGACAGTGAAGCTTTCTTT.

The count of this clone is one. This chain joins TRBV21-1 and TRBJ2-7. TRBV21-1 represents a pseudogene. The CDR3 is 13 residues long. This CDR3 reads CASRTDGSYEQYF. In DNA form, the CDR3 reads TGTGCCAGCAGGACGGACGGTTCCTACGAGCAGTACTTC.

In its sample, this clone was seen a few times. The chain has TRBV9 and TRBJ2-1; D gene ambiguous. V was trimmed by 0 bases and J by 2 bases, leaving 12 bases between them. The CDR3 is 16 amino acids. The V gene's germline CDR1 is SGDLS and CDR2 YYNGEE. This chain's CDR3 is CASSVESAPPYNEQFF. CDR3 nucleotides: TGTGCCAGCAGCGTAGAGTCGGCCCCCCCCTACAATGAGCAGTTCTTC.

The CDR3 DNA sequence: TGTGCCAGCAGCTTGGGGACAGGGACCACTGAAGCTTTCTTT. It specifies CASSLGTGTTEAFF. This chain joins TRBV11-3 and TRBJ1-1; 9 bases line up with TRBD1. V lost 3 bases, J lost 4 bases, and 3 bases stayed unmatched. This CDR3 contains 14 residues. Germline V gene sequence: CDR1 SGHNT, CDR2 YENEEA.

This chain uses TRBV10-3 with TRBJ1-1, with 9 bases that match TRBD1. CDR3 length: 15 residues. With 6 bases clipped from V and 3 bases from J, the junction kept 8 bases outside the gene matches. Germline values: CDR1 ENHRY, CDR2 SYGVKD. The CDR3 region is CAISRTTGGDTEAFF. The CDR3 nucleotides are TGTGCCATCAGCCGGACGACAGGGGGTGACACTGAAGCTTTCTTT.

On this clone itself: Other DNA sequences in the sample encode the same CDR3. The rearrangement uses TRBV18 and TRBJ1-4; perhaps TRBD1 as D (5 bases). The V end lost 3 bases, the J end lost 0 bases, and 5 bases lay between the germline ends. This CDR3 has 14 amino acids. Germline lookup yields CDR1 KGHSH and CDR2 LQKENI. CDR3 DNA sequence: TGTGCCAGCTCACCGGGGGCAACTAATGAAAAACTGTTTTTT. It encodes CASSPGATNEKLFF.